This T cell receptor beta chain stems from a study of T cell responses to AZD1222 COVID-19 vaccine. Germline CDR1 is SEHNR and CDR2 is FQNEAQ (reference sequence). With V trimmed by 5 bases and J by 1 base, 3 bases remained unmatched. The CDR3 has 14 residues. Clones were read by immunoSEQ multiplex PCR, and TCRdb kept only the in-frame ones, dropping some. The repertoire holds about 94,000 clones, with around nine tenths as singletons. V is TRBV7-9 and J is TRBJ2-7; TRBD1 agrees at 9 bases. The sample consisted of peripheral blood, taken on day 0 of AZD1222 vaccination. This TCR was recovered from an adult in good health. The CDR3 DNA follows: TGTGCCAGCAGCCTGACAGGGGGGTCCTACGAGCAGTACTTC. It codes for CASSLTGGSYEQYF.